This T cell receptor (beta chain) was documented in a study of blood T cell repertoires in COVID-19. This clone was observed a single time. Trimming removed 2 bases from V and 6 bases from J; junction bases left unmatched: 1. Germline lookup yields CDR1 SGHVS and CDR2 FNYEAQ. The CDR3 has 15 residues. Measured with immunoSEQ multiplex PCR; TCRdb has only the in-frame clones, and not every one. The table lists 250,000 to 350,000 clones, roughly 90% of them singletons. The clonotype was recovered from a man aged 18-30 years who had recovered from COVID-19. Material: peripheral blood. This chain joins TRBV7-6 and TRBJ2-1; 13 bases are shared with TRBD2. In DNA, the CDR3 is TGTGCCAGCAGCTTACGGACTAGCGGGGGCAATGAGCAGTTCTTC. Translated, it gives CASSLRTSGGNEQFF.